The 23 T cell receptor beta chains below were found in one sample sequenced in a study of T cells in Graves' hyperthyroidism and ophthalmopathy (dated by TCRdb to the late 2010s). Libraries came from multiplex PCR. TCRdb names Illumina HiSeq 2000 as the instrument used. The TCR beta CDR3 regions were amplified from the RNA transcripts. A first-round RT-PCR of the TCR CDR3 used the HTBI primer set with the Qiagen OneStep RT-PCR kit. Using fastp trimming at Q25 and MiXCR clonotype assembly, TCRdb reanalyzed the public sequencing data and kept in-frame beta chains. Entries that share a CDR3 protein sequence are merged under the most common genes and DNA. A total of approximately 220,000 distinct CDR3 sequences appear in this sample, roughly 18% of them only once. The ten top clones hold roughly 44% of the sample. The sequencing sample was made of blood. Receptor source: a man aged 35 to 55 with Graves' hyperthyroidism.

This clonotype occurred many times. The J gene is TRBJ2-2, the V gene TRBV18; D is unclear. This CDR3 is built from 15 residues. Trimming cost V 0 bases and J 3 bases, with 8 bases left between them. Germline V gives CDR1 KGHSH, CDR2 LQKENI. The CDR3 loop reads CASSPPSSYTGELFF. CDR3 nucleotide sequence: TGTGCCAGCTCACCACCGAGCAGTTACACCGGGGAGCTGTTTTTT.

As to this clonotype: A much larger clonotype is one base distant, so this may be a read error. The rearrangement uses TRBV20-1 and TRBJ1-6, with TRBD1 matching 7 bases. The germline V gene encodes CDR1 DFQATT and CDR2 SNEGSKA (reference sequence). This CDR3 comprises 15 residues. DNA for the CDR3: TGCAGTGCTAGGGAGGGACAGACCTATGATTCACCCCTCCACTTT. Translated, it gives CSAREGQTYDSPLHF.

This clonotype appeared a single time. V usage is TRBV24-1 and J usage is TRBJ2-2; 13 bases fit TRBD2. The J segment lost 8 bases and the V segment lost 8 bases, leaving 4 bases of the junction unmatched. The CDR3 sequence is 14 residues long. CDR1 and CDR2 from the germline V gene are KGHDR and SFDVKD. The CDR3 here is CATTTSGGAGELFF. CDR3 bases: TGTGCCACCACCACTAGCGGGGGGGCTGGGGAGCTGTTTTTT.

The sample holds many counts of this clonotype. The V call is TRBV20-1, the J call TRBJ1-5; D perhaps matches TRBD1 (5 bases). There are 15 residues in the CDR3. V lost 6 bases, J lost 4 bases, and 19 bases lay in between. CDR1 is DFQATT and CDR2 is SNEGSKA in the germline V gene (reference sequence). This CDR3 reads CSALDPGMGNQPQHF. In nucleotides, the CDR3 is TGCAGTGCGCTGGACCCAGGGATGGGAAATCAGCCCCAGCATTTT.

This clonotype was seen only a few times. V usage is TRBV13 and J usage is TRBJ2-5, with 12 bases fitting TRBD2. V trimming: 6 bases; J trimming: 2 bases; junction bases outside the gene matches: 7. Germline values: CDR1 PRHDT, CDR2 FYEKMQ (reference sequence). There are 16 residues in the CDR3. Here the CDR3 DNA reads TGTGCCAGCAGTTCCTGGACTAGCGGGAATCAAGAGACCCAGTACTTC. Protein: CASSSWTSGNQETQYF.

The chain links TRBV3-1 to TRBJ2-1; weak D call: TRBD1 (6 bases). CDR3 length: 15 residues. CDR1 is LGHDT, CDR2 YNNKEL, per germline (reference sequence). Trimming removed 4 bases at V and 8 bases at J, with 18 bases between. In DNA, the CDR3 is TGTGCCAGCAGCCCACAGGGATCCCTCTCGGATGAGCAGTTCTTC. This gives the protein CASSPQGSLSDEQFF.

The chain couples TRBV11-2 to TRBJ2-3; 10 nucleotides align to TRBD2. V dropped 4 bases and J dropped 7; count of bases not matched to a gene: 11. From germline, CDR1 is SGHAT and CDR2 FQNNGV. CDR3 length equals 16 residues. This CDR3 is CASSSISGRTSYTQYF. The CDR3 nucleotides read TGTGCCAGCAGCTCTATTAGCGGGAGGACCAGTTATACGCAGTATTTT. Based on the CDR3 plus reference TRBV11-2 and TRBJ2-3, the full variable domain is EAGVAQSPRYKIIEKRQSVAFWCNPISGHATLYWYQQILGQGPKLLIQFQNNGVVDDSQLPKDRFSAERLKGVDSTLKIQPAKLEDSAVYLCASSSISGRTSYTQYFGPGTRLTVL.

Many counts were recorded for this clonotype. The V and J genes are TRBV7-2 and TRBJ1-4; D gene unclear. The CDR3 runs to 16 residues. The V end was cut by 5 bases, the J end by 8 bases, with 21 bases between. Germline V gene sequence: CDR1 SGHTA, CDR2 FQGNSA. In DNA, the CDR3 is TGTGCCAGCAGCCTCACCGGCAAGCCGGTAGGGGAAAAACTGTTTTTT. Its protein is CASSLTGKPVGEKLFF.

This clonotype was detected only a few times. The chain combines TRBV20-1 with TRBJ1-1; TRBD1 might be the D (5 bases). This CDR3 has 13 residues. V was cut by 6 bases and J by 5 bases, with 16 bases left in between. The germline V gene encodes CDR1 DFQATT and CDR2 SNEGSKA (reference sequence). The CDR3 DNA reads TGCAGTGCCGACAGCCAGGGCGGGACTGAAGCTTTCTTT. Encoded protein: CSADSQGGTEAFF.

At least ten counts were recorded for this clonotype. The J gene is TRBJ2-7, the V gene TRBV18; D is uncertain. CDR1 and CDR2 (germline): KGHSH, LQKENI. There are 14 residues in the CDR3. V was trimmed by 0 bases and J by 2 bases, leaving 8 bases between them. The CDR3 protein is CASSPPAGTYEQYF. Here the CDR3 DNA reads TGTGCCAGCTCACCACCGGCAGGAACCTACGAGCAGTACTTC.

The V gene is TRBV7-3, the J gene TRBJ2-5, with a possible D match to TRBD2 (6 bases). From germline, CDR1 is SGHTA and CDR2 FQGTGA. The CDR3 covers 15 residues. V was clipped by 6 bases and J by 2 bases, with 16 bases between them. The chain's CDR3 is CASSKAGGVQETQYF. The CDR3 DNA sequence: TGTGCCAGCAGTAAGGCTGGAGGGGTTCAAGAGACCCAGTACTTC. The complete variable domain, with remaining parts taken from reference TRBV7-3 and TRBJ2-5, reads GAGVSQTPSNKVTEKGKYVELRCDPISGHTALYWYRQSLGQGPEFLIYFQGTGAADDSGLPNDRFFAVRPEGSVSTLKIQRTERGDSAVYLCASSKAGGVQETQYFGPGTRLLVL.

This clonotype was seen repeatedly, ten times or more. This chain connects TRBV5-1 to TRBJ2-3; 7 bases line up with TRBD1. This CDR3 contains 15 residues. V dropped 0 bases and J dropped 4; count of bases not matched to a gene: 5. Germline-derived CDR1 and CDR2 are SGHRS and YFSETQ. CDR3 sequence reads: CASSLAAGTADTQYF. CDR3 coding DNA: TGCGCCAGCAGCTTGGCAGCCGGGACAGCAGATACGCAGTATTTT.

This clonotype was observed many times. V and J are TRBV4-3 and TRBJ1-4, with a tentative D call TRBD1 (5 bases). CDR3 length: 14 residues. Trimming removed 3 bases from V and 3 bases from J, with 8 bases in between. Germline CDR1 is LGHNA and CDR2 is YSLEER. The CDR3 sequence: CASSQQGPNEKLFF. In DNA form, the CDR3 reads TGCGCCAGCAGCCAGCAGGGTCCTAATGAAAAACTGTTTTTT.

The CDR3 spells CASSGTSGSRDEQYF. CDR3 sequence (DNA): TGTGCCAGCAGCGGTACTAGCGGGAGTCGCGACGAGCAGTACTTC. The J gene is TRBJ2-7, the V gene TRBV2; 11 nucleotides agree with TRBD2. The CDR3 is 15 residues long. The V gene end was trimmed by 6 bases and the J gene end by 5 bases; junction bases not matched to a gene: 9. Germline CDR1 and CDR2: SNHLY and FYNNEI.

The J gene is TRBJ2-1, the V gene TRBV10-3; a weak D match, TRBD2 (6 bases). This CDR3 is 17 amino acids long. V was pared by 3 bases and J by 3 bases, with 18 bases between. Germline lookup yields CDR1 ENHRY and CDR2 SYGVKD. The CDR3 loop reads CAISDPTSAGNYNEQFF. In DNA form, the CDR3 reads TGTGCCATCAGTGACCCGACTTCCGCGGGAAACTACAATGAGCAGTTCTTC.

This clonotype was seen ten or more times. V usage is TRBV24-1 and J usage is TRBJ2-3; weak D call: TRBD1 (5 bases). The V end lost 0 bases, the J end lost 3 bases, and 9 bases lay between the germline ends. Germline V gene sequence: CDR1 KGHDR, CDR2 SFDVKD. This CDR3 contains 15 residues. Here the CDR3 DNA reads TGTGCCACCAGTGATTTGCGTAGGGGTACAGATACGCAGTATTTT. It is translated as CATSDLRRGTDTQYF.

The J gene is TRBJ2-1, the V gene TRBV4-3; maybe TRBD2 (5 bases). Germline CDR1 reads LGHNA; CDR2 reads YSLEER. Trimming removed 2 bases at V and 4 bases at J, with 6 bases between. The CDR3 sequence is 13 residues long. The CDR3 bases are TGCGCCAGCAGCCAAAGGGAGTACAATGAGCAGTTCTTC. Encoded protein: CASSQREYNEQFF.

This rearrangement joins TRBV5-1 to TRBJ1-2; 12 bases align to TRBD1. The V and J ends lost 0 bases and 7 bases, in that order; junction bases with no gene match: 10. The germline gives CDR1 SGHRS, CDR2 YFSETQ. The CDR3 totals 17 residues. CDR3 sequence (DNA): TGCGCCAGCAGCTTGGCACGGGACAGGGGGCGCCCCGGTGGCTACACCTTC. It codes for CASSLARDRGRPGGYTF.

This clonotype was counted ten times or more. This chain connects TRBV28 to TRBJ2-7, with D possibly being TRBD1 or TRBD2 (5 bases each). Germline assignment: CDR1 MDHEN and CDR2 SYDVKM. The CDR3 extends over 15 amino acids. Trimming removed 4 bases at V and 5 bases at J, with 18 bases between. The CDR3 sequence is CASSSTAADVHEQYF. The DNA of the CDR3 is TGTGCCAGCAGTTCGACAGCGGCCGACGTCCACGAGCAGTACTTC.

The J gene is TRBJ2-7, the V gene TRBV19, with 8 positions matching TRBD1. In germline, CDR1 is LNHDA, CDR2 SQIVND (reference sequence). The CDR3 contains 17 residues. Losses at the gene ends were 0 bases for V and 0 bases for J; bases not matched to a gene: 7. The CDR3 DNA is TGTGCCAGTAGTATAGATCTTGGGACAGGCAACTCCTACGAGCAGTACTTC. Translation gives CASSIDLGTGNSYEQYF.

This clonotype was found many times. This chain connects TRBV7-9 to TRBJ2-1; D uncertain. The ends were cut back, 1 base at V and 10 bases at J, with 5 bases in the middle. In germline, CDR1 is SEHNR, CDR2 FQNEAQ (reference sequence). The CDR3 sequence is 11 residues long. The CDR3, as DNA: TGTGCCAGCAGCTTAGGTACCGAGCAGTTCTTC. As protein: CASSLGTEQFF.

In this sample, this clonotype turned up a few times. The CDR3 region is CAISKGLDGQPQHF. CDR3 DNA sequence: TGTGCCATCAGTAAGGGGCTTGACGGTCAGCCCCAGCATTTT. The chain has TRBV10-3 and TRBJ1-5, with D maybe TRBD1 (5 bases). Trimming removed 5 bases from V and 6 bases from J, with 14 bases in between. CDR3 size: 14 residues. The V gene's germline CDR1 is ENHRY and CDR2 SYGVKD.

This clonotype showed up many times. V is TRBV6-2 or TRBV6-3 and J is TRBJ1-2; no firm D call. The CDR3 length is 12 residues. V lost 4 bases, J lost 7 bases, and 10 bases lay in between. Germline V gene lookup returns CDR1 MNHEY and CDR2 SVGEGT. In DNA form, the CDR3 reads TGTGCCAGCAGTTTCGGATTCGGTGGCTACACCTTC. Amino acid sequence: CASSFGFGGYTF.